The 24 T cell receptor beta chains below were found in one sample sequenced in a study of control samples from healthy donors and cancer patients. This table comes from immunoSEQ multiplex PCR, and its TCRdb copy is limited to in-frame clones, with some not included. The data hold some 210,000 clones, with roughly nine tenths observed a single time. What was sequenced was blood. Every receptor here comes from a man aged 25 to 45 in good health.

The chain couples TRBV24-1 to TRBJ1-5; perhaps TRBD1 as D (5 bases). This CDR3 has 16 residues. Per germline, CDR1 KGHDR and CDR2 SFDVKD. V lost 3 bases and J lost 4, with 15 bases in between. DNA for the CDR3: TGTGCCACCAGTGATGGGGGGGTAGTTAGTAATCAGCCCCAGCATTTT. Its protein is CATSDGGVVSNQPQHF.

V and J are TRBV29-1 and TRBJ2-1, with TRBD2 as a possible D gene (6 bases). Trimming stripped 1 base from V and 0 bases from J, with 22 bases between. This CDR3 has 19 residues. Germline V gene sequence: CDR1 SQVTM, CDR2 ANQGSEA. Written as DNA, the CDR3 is TGCAGCGTTGAAGCCCTATCACTAGCAACGGAAGTCTCCTACAATGAGCAGTTCTTC. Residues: CSVEALSLATEVSYNEQFF.

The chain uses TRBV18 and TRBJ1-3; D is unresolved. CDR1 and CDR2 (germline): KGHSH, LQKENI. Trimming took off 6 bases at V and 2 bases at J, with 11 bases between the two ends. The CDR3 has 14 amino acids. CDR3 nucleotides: TGTGCCAGCTCGGTCGACAAGACTGGAAACACCATATATTTT. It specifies CASSVDKTGNTIYF.

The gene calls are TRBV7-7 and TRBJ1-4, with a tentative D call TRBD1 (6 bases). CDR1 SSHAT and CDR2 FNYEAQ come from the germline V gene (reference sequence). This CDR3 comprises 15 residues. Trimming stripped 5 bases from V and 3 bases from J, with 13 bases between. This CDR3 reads CASSPGGGSNEKLFF. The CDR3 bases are TGTGCCAGCAGCCCTGGCGGGGGCTCTAATGAAAAACTGTTTTTT.

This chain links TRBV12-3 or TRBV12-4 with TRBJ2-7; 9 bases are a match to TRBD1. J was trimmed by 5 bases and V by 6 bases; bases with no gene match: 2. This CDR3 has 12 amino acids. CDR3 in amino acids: CASRWDRDEQYF. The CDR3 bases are TGTGCCAGCAGGTGGGACAGGGACGAGCAGTACTTC.

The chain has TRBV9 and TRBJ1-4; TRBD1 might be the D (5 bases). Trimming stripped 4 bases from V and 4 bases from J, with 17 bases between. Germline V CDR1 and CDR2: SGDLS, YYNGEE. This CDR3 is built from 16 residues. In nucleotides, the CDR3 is TGTGCCAGCAGCCCCCGAGACACGGGGCTTAATGAAAAACTGTTTTTT. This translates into CASSPRDTGLNEKLFF.

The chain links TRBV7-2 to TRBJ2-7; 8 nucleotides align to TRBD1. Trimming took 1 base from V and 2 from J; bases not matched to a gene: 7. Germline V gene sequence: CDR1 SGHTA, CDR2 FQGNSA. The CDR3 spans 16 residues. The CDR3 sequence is CASSLDGDRFTYEQYF. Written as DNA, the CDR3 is TGTGCCAGCAGCTTAGACGGGGACAGGTTTACCTACGAGCAGTACTTC.

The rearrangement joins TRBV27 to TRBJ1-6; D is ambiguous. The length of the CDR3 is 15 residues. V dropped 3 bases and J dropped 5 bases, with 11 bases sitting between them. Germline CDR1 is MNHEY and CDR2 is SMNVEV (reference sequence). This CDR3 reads CASSLTYRDNSPLHF. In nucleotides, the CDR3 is TGTGCCAGCAGTTTGACATATAGAGATAATTCACCCCTCCACTTT.

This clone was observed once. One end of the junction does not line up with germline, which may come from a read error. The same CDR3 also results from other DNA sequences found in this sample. In DNA form, the CDR3 reads TGTGCTAGCTCGCCGGGACAGCTCACCAATCAGCCCCAGCATTTT. This sequence encodes CASSPGQLTNQPQHF. The chain uses TRBV18 and TRBJ1-5; 7 bases are shared with TRBD1. This CDR3 comprises 15 residues. Looked up from germline, CDR1 is KGHSH and CDR2 is LQKENI.

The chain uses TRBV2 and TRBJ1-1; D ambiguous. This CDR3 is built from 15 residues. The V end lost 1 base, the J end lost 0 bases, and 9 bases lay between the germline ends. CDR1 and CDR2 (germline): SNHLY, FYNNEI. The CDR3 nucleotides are TGTGCCAGCAGTGAAGGTCGCAGCATGAACACTGAAGCTTTCTTT. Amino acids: CASSEGRSMNTEAFF.

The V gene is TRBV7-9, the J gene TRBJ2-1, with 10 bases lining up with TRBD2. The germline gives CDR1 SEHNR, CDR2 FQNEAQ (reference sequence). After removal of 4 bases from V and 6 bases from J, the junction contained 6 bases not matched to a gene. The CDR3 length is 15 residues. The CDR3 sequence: CASSSSGGPSNEQFF. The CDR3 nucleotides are TGTGCCAGCAGCTCTAGCGGGGGCCCCTCCAATGAGCAGTTCTTC.

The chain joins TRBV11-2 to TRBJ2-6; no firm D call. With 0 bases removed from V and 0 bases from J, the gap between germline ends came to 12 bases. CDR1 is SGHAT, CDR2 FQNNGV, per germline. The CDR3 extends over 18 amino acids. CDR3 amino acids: CASSLDKVASSGANVLTF. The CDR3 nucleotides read TGTGCCAGCAGCTTAGATAAGGTGGCGAGCTCTGGGGCCAACGTCCTGACTTTC. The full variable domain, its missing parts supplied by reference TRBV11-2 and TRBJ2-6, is EAGVAQSPRYKIIEKRQSVAFWCNPISGHATLYWYQQILGQGPKLLIQFQNNGVVDDSQLPKDRFSAERLKGVDSTLKIQPAKLEDSAVYLCASSLDKVASSGANVLTFGAGSRLTVL.

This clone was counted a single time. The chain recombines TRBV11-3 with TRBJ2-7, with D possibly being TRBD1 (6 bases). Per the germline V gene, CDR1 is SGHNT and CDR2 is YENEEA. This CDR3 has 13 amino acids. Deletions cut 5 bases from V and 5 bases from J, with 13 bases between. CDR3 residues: CASSIGQIHEQYF. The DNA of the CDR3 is TGTGCCAGCAGCATTGGACAGATCCACGAGCAGTACTTC.

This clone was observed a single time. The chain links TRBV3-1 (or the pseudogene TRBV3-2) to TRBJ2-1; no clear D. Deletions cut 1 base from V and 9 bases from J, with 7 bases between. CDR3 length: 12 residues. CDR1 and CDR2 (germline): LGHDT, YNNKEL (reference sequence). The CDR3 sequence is CASSQVSGEQFF. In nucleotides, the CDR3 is TGTGCCAGCAGCCAAGTCTCGGGTGAGCAGTTCTTC.

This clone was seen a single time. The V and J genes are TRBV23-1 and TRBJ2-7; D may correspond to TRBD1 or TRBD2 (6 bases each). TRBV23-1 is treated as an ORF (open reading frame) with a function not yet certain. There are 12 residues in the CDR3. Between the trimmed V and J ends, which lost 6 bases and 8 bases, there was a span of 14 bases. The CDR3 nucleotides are TGCGCCAGCAGCGGGGGACAATCAAAGCAGTACTTC. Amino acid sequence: CASSGGQSKQYF.

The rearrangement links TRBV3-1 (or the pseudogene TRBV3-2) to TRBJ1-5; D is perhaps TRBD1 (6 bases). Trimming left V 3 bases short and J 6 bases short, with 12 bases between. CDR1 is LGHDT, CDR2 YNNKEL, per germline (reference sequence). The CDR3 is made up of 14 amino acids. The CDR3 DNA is TGTGCCAGCAGCCAGGGGGCGCTCGGTCAGCCCCAGCATTTT. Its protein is CASSQGALGQPQHF.

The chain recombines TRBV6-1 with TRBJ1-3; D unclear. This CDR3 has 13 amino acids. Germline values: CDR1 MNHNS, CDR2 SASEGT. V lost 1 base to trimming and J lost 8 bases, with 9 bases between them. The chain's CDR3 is CASSEVLVDTIYF. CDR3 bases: TGTGCCAGCAGTGAAGTCTTAGTAGACACCATATATTTT.

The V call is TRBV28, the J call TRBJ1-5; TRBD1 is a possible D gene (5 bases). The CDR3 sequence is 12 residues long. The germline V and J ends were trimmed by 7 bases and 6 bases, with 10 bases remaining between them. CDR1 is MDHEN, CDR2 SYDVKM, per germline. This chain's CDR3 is CASTAQGQPQHF. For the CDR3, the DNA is TGTGCCAGCACGGCTCAGGGTCAGCCCCAGCATTTT.

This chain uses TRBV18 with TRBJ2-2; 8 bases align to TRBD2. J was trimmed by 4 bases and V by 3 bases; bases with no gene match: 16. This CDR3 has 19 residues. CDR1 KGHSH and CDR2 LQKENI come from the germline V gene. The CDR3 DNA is TGTGCCAGCTCACCGGACGGGGGGGCCACGGGAGCGACCACCGGGGAGCTGTTTTTT. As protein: CASSPDGGATGATTGELFF.

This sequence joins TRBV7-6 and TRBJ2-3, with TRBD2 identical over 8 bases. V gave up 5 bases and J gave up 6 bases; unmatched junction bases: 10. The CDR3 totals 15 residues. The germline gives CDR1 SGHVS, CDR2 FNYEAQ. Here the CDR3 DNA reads TGTGCCAGCAGCCCCTTAGGGAAGCGGGGGGATACGCAGTATTTT. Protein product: CASSPLGKRGDTQYF.

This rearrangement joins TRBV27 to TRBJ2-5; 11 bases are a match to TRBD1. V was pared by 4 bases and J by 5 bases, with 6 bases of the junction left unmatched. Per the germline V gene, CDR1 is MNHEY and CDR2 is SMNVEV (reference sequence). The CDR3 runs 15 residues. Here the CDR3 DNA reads TGTGCCAGCAGTTACCAGGGACAGGGGGGTGAGACCCAGTACTTC. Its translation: CASSYQGQGGETQYF.

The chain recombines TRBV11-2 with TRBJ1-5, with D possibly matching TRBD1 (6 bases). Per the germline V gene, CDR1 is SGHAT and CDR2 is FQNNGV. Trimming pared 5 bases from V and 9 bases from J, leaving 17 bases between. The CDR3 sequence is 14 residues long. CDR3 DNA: TGTGCCAGCAGCCAAGACAGGAGCTCGGGGCCCCAGCATTTT. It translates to CASSQDRSSGPQHF.

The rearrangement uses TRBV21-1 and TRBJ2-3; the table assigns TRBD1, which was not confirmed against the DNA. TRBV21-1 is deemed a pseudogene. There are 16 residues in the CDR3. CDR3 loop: CASSKGRGHSTDTQYF. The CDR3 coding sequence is TGTGCCAGCAGCAAAGGTAGGGGGCACAGCACAGATACGCAGTATTTT.

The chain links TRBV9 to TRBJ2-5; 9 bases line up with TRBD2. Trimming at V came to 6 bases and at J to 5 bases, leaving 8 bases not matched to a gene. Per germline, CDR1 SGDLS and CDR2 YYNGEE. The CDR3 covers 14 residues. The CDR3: CASTRRGGLETQYF. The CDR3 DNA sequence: TGTGCCAGCACCCGGCGGGGGGGCCTGGAGACCCAGTACTTC.